These 10 T cell receptor beta chains were all obtained from the same sample, sequenced in a study of T cells in narcolepsy. TCRdb's table, derived via immunoSEQ multiplex PCR, lists solely in-frame clones and lacks some. Of about 15,000 clones listed, roughly 85% are singletons. What was sequenced was memory (CD45RA-) CD4+ T cells from blood. The source is a human donor in good health.

The rearrangement joins TRBV25-1 to TRBJ2-7; the D call may be TRBD1 or TRBD2 (5 bases each). The ends were cut back, 7 bases at V and 3 bases at J, with 16 bases in the middle. CDR1 is MGHDK and CDR2 is SYGVNS in the germline V gene. This CDR3 is 14 amino acids long. The CDR3 region has the DNA TGTGCCAGCACGCACGACCTGGGGGACTACGAGCAGTACTTC. Translation: CASTHDLGDYEQYF.

This rearrangement joins TRBV6-5 to TRBJ1-3, with a tentative D call TRBD1 (6 bases). The CDR3 length is 14 residues. V was trimmed by 5 bases and J by 0 bases, leaving 8 bases between them. Germline CDR1 and CDR2: MNHEY and SVGAGI. The chain's CDR3 is CASSGDTSGNTIYF. The CDR3 DNA sequence: TGTGCCAGCAGTGGGGACACCTCTGGAAACACCATATATTTT.

The rearrangement joins TRBV7-2 to TRBJ2-5; 11 bases are a match to TRBD2. The last part of the DNA fits TRBJ2-7 better; the J call may be wrong. CDR3 length: 14 amino acids. CDR1 SGHTA and CDR2 FQGNSA come from the germline V gene. CDR3 nucleotides: TGTGCCAGCAGCCCTAGCGGGGGGCCCCACGAGCAGTACTTC. The encoded protein is CASSPSGGPHEQYF.

The table lists this clone with a few counts. Other DNA sequences of this sample code for an identical CDR3. The chain carries TRBV5-6 and TRBJ2-5; D is unclear. Germline V CDR1 and CDR2: SGHDT, YYEEEE. The CDR3 is made up of 11 amino acids. V shed 1 base and J shed 5 bases, with 3 bases lying between them. For the CDR3, the DNA is TGTGCCAGCAGCTTGCAGGAGACCCAGTACTTC. It translates to CASSLQETQYF. Variable domain in full (rest from reference TRBV5-6 and TRBJ2-5): DAGVTQSPTHLIKTRGQQVTLRCSPKSGHDTVSWYQQALGQGPQFIFQYYEEEERQRGNFPDRFSGHQFPNYSSELNVNALLLGDSALYLCASSLQETQYFGPGTRLLVL.

This clone was counted a single time. The chain links TRBV10-3 to TRBJ1-6; 7 positions agree with TRBD1. CDR3 size: 15 residues. The germline CDR1 and CDR2 sequences are ENHRY and SYGVKD. V dropped 3 bases and J dropped 7; count of bases not matched to a gene: 6. The CDR3, as DNA: TGTGCCATCAGTGATACGGGACAGAAGAATTCACCCCTCCACTTT. It is translated as CAISDTGQKNSPLHF.

This clone was detected once. V gene TRBV5-6 combines with J gene TRBJ1-2; D uncertain. This CDR3 is built from 12 residues. The V end was cut by 1 base, the J end by 7 bases, with 8 bases between. In germline, CDR1 is SGHDT, CDR2 YYEEEE. The DNA of the CDR3 is TGTGCCAGCAGCTTGAAAGGCTGTGGCTACACCTTC. Amino acids: CASSLKGCGYTF.

The chain has TRBV5-4 and TRBJ2-7; 7 positions agree with TRBD1. The J segment lost 6 bases and the V segment lost 3 bases, leaving 3 bases of the junction unmatched. The CDR3 is made up of 12 amino acids. The germline CDR1 and CDR2 sequences are SGHNT and YYREEE (reference sequence). DNA of the CDR3: TGTGCCAGCAGCTCGGGACAGCTCGAGCAGTACTTC. Encoded protein: CASSSGQLEQYF. Together with reference TRBV5-4 and TRBJ2-7, the CDR3 gives the full variable domain: ETGVTQSPTHLIKTRGQQVTLRCSSQSGHNTVSWYQQALGQGPQFIFQYYREEENGRGNFPPRFSGLQFPNYSSELNVNALELDDSALYLCASSSGQLEQYFGPGTRLTVT.

This chain connects TRBV6-1 to TRBJ2-2; 9 bases match TRBD2. CDR1 is MNHNS, CDR2 SASEGT, per germline. CDR3 length: 14 residues. Trimming took 5 bases from V and 7 from J; bases not matched to a gene: 5. The CDR3 DNA sequence: TGTGCCAGCAGTCGGACTAGCGCAGGCGGGGAGCTGTTTTTT. Its translation is CASSRTSAGGELFF.

This chain uses TRBV9 with TRBJ1-4; a weak D match, TRBD1 (5 bases). This CDR3 spans 15 amino acids. V lost 0 bases to trimming and J lost 10 bases, with 16 bases between them. Germline V gives CDR1 SGDLS, CDR2 YYNGEE. The CDR3 region has the DNA TGTGCCAGCAGCGTAGGTCCAGCAGGCACAGGAAAACTGTTTTTT. This codes for CASSVGPAGTGKLFF.

The V call is TRBV7-2, the J call TRBJ2-5; 8 positions agree with TRBD2. Trimming cost V 1 base and J 6 bases; bases outside gene matches: 7. Looked up from germline, CDR1 is SGHTA and CDR2 is FQGNSA. The length of the CDR3 is 15 residues. DNA of the CDR3: TGTGCCAGCAGCTTAGTCGCGGGGGGTTTACAGACCCAGTACTTC. It yields the protein CASSLVAGGLQTQYF.